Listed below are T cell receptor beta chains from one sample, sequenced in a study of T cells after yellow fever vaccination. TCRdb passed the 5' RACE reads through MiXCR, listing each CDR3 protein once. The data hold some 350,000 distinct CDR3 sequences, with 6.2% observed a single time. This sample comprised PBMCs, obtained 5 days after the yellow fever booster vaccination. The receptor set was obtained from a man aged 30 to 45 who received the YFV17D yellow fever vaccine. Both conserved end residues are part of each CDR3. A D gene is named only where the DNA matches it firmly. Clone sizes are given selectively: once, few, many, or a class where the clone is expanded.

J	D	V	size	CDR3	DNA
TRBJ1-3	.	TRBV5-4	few	CASSLGFVGQEENTIYF	TGTGCCAGCAGCTTGGGCTTTGTTGGGCAGGAAGAAAACACCATATATTTT
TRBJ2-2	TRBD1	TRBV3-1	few	CASNRRTGRTGELFF	TGTGCCAGCAACCGACGGACAGGGAGAACCGGGGAGCTGTTTTTT
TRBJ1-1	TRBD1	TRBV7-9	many	CASSLFQGANTEAFF	TGTGCCAGCAGCTTATTCCAGGGGGCGAACACTGAAGCTTTCTTT
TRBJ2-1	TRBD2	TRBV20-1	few	CSAAGTSGSGNEQFF	TGCAGTGCGGCCGGGACTAGCGGGAGTGGAAATGAGCAGTTCTTC
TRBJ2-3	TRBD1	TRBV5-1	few	CASSATGDSTQYF	TGCGCCAGCAGCGCGACAGGGGATTCGACGCAGTATTTT
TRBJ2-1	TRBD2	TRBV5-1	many	CASSALAASYNEQFF	TGCGCCAGCAGCGCACTAGCGGCGTCCTACAATGAGCAGTTCTTC
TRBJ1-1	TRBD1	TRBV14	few	CASSPPMGRGQVSAFF	TGTGCCAGCAGCCCTCCCATGGGGAGGGGGCAGGTTTCAGCTTTCTTT
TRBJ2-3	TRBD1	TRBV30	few	CAWASGTGGGADTQYF	TGTGCCTGGGCCTCCGGGACAGGGGGCGGGGCAGATACGCAGTATTTT
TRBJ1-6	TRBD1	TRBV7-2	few	CASSFRGTRFNSPLHF	TGTGCCAGCAGCTTCAGGGGGACGAGGTTTAATTCACCCCTCCACTTT
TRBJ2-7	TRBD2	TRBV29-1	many	CSVEIAGAVYEQYF	TGCAGCGTTGAAATAGCGGGAGCGGTTTACGAGCAGTACTTC
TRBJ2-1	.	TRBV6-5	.	CASSFGTQANEQFF	TGTGCCAGCAGTTTTGGGACCCAAGCGAATGAGCAGTTCTTC
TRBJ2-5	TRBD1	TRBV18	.	CASSPGGQRETQYF	TGTGCCAGCTCACCAGGGGGACAGAGGGAGACCCAGTACTTC
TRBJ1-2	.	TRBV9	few	CASSASALHYEGYTF	TGTGCCAGCAGCGCATCGGCCCTGCACTATGAAGGCTACACCTTC
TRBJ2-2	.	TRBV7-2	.	CASRLSWGPNTGELFF	TGTGCCAGCAGGCTGTCGTGGGGCCCGAACACCGGGGAGCTGTTTTTT
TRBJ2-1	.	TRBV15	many	CATSRDLARDEQFF	TGTGCCACCAGCAGGGACCTAGCGCGCGATGAGCAGTTCTTC
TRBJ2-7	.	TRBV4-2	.	CASSQATGTTYEQYF	TGTGCCAGCAGCCAAGCTACCGGGACAACTTACGAGCAGTACTTC
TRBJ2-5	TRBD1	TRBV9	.	CASSADGQGGPHDQETQYF	TGTGCCAGCAGCGCCGACGGACAGGGTGGCCCCCACGACCAAGAGACCCAGTACTTC
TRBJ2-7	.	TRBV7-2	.	CASSSRVGEEYEQYF	TGTGCCAGCAGCTCCAGGGTGGGAGAGGAGTACGAGCAGTACTTC
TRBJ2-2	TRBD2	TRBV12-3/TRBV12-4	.	CASRLFGGLAGGNTGELFF	TGTGCCAGCAGACTTTTTGGAGGACTAGCGGGAGGAAACACCGGGGAGCTGTTTTTT
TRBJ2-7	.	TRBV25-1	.	CASSEGIEQYF	TGTGCCAGCAGTGAGGGTATCGAGCAGTACTTC
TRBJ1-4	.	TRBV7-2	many	CASSGPRDNEKLFF	TGTGCCAGCAGCGGGCCGAGAGATAATGAAAAACTGTTTTTT
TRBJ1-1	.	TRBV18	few	CASSLKWNTEAFF	TGTGCCAGCTCACTAAAGTGGAACACTGAAGCTTTCTTT
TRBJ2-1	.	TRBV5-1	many	CASGVLSYNEQFF	TGCGCCAGCGGCGTTCTCTCCTACAATGAGCAGTTCTTC
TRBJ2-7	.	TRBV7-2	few	CASSGGRHAGEQYF	TGTGCCAGCAGCGGAGGACGACATGCAGGCGAGCAGTACTTC
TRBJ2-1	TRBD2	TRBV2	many	CASSERGTRGHEQFF	TGTGCCAGCAGTGAAAGGGGGACTAGGGGTCATGAGCAGTTCTTC
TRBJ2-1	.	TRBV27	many	CASSWRTAQGFNEQFF	TGTGCCAGCAGTTGGCGGACAGCACAAGGTTTCAATGAGCAGTTCTTC
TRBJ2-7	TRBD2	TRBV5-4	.	CASSLRTGGDEQYF	TGTGCCAGCAGCCTCCGTACGGGAGGGGACGAGCAGTACTTC
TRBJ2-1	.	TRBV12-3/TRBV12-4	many	CASSYRNEQFF	TGTGCCAGCAGTTATAGGAATGAGCAGTTCTTC
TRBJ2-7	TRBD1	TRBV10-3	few	CAISPGQGPYEQYF	TGTGCCATCAGCCCGGGACAGGGGCCTTACGAGCAGTACTTC
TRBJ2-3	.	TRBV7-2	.	CASSHNTDTQYF	TGTGCCAGCAGCCACAACACAGATACGCAGTATTTT
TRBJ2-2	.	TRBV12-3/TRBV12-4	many	CASRRGTGELFF	TGTGCCAGCAGGCGGGGAACCGGGGAGCTGTTTTTT
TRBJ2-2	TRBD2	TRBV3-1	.	CASSKAGPSGYTGELFF	TGTGCCAGCAGCAAGGCCGGCCCTAGCGGTTACACCGGGGAGCTGTTTTTT
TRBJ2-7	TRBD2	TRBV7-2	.	CASSSQVTSGDLRYF	TGTGCCAGCAGCTCCCAGGTGACTAGCGGGGACTTGAGGTACTTC
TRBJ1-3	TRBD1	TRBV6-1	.	CASRFRDRGIYTIYF	TGTGCCAGCAGATTCCGGGACAGGGGAATATACACCATATATTTT
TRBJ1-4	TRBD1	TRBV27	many	CASSPPGQLNEKLFF	TGTGCCAGCAGTCCCCCGGGACAGCTTAATGAAAAACTGTTTTTT
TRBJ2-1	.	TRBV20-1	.	CSAILRDSYNEQFF	TGCAGTGCGATATTGCGGGACTCCTACAATGAGCAGTTCTTC
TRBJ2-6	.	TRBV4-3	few	CASRGGLGANVLTF	TGCGCCAGCAGGGGGGGGCTTGGGGCCAACGTCCTGACTTTC
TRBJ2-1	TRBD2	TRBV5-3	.	CARSPLNSGRPRGSNEQFF	TGTGCCAGAAGCCCTCTGAATAGCGGGCGCCCGCGGGGGTCCAATGAGCAGTTCTTC
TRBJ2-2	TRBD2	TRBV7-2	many	CASSLTSGPHGELFF	TGTGCCAGCAGCTTAACTAGCGGGCCCCACGGGGAGCTGTTTTTT
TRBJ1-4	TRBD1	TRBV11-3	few	CASRTSGTANEKLFF	TGTGCCAGCAGAACATCCGGGACAGCGAATGAAAAACTGTTTTTT
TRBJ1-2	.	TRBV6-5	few	CASSYRTRDGYTF	TGTGCCAGCAGTTACCGGACGAGGGATGGCTACACCTTC
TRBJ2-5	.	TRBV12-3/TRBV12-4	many	CASRSTWETQYF	TGTGCCAGCAGGTCTACCTGGGAGACCCAGTACTTC
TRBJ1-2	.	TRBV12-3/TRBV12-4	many	CASSPGPMSGYTF	TGTGCCAGCAGCCCCGGACCGATGAGTGGCTACACCTTC
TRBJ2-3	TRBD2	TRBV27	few	CASSPTTSGRTDTQYF	TGTGCCAGCAGTCCCACGACTAGCGGGAGAACAGATACGCAGTATTTT
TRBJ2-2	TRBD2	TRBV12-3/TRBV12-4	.	CASLAGEGPPGTGELFF	TGTGCCAGCCTGGCGGGGGAGGGACCGCCTGGCACCGGGGAGCTGTTTTTT
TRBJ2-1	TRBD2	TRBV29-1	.	CSVDVTSGYEQFF	TGCAGCGTTGATGTGACTAGCGGGTATGAGCAGTTCTTC